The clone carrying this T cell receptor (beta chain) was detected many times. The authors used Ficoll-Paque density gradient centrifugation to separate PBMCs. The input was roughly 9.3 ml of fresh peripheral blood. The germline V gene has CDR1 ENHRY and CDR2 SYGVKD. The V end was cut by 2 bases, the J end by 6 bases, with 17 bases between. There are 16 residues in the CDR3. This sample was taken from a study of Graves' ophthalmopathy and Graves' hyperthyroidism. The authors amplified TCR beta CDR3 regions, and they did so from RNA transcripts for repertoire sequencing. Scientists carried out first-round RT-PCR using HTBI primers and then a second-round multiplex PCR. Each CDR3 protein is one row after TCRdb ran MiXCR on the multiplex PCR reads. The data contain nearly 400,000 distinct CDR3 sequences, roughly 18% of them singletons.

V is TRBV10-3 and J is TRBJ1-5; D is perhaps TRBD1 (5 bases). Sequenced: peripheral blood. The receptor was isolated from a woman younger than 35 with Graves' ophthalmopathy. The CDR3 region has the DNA TGTGCCATCAGTGAGACAGGTGCGGGAGTTGGTCAGCCCCAGCATTTT. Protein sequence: CAISETGAGVGQPQHF.